This T cell receptor beta chain derives from a study of T-cell reconstitution after alpha-beta-depleted transplantation in children. Study-level findings and limits: There were some patients whose high TCRbeta diversity at day 60 came from surviving recipient T cells and thymic progenitors. One year after transplant, T-cell counts and diversity came mostly from newly produced T cells. Roughly two months post-transplant, alpha-beta T cells reportedly originated from several hundred graft clones that had expanded.

The CDR3 length is 12 residues. V dropped 8 bases and J dropped 3 bases, with 7 bases sitting between them. This clonotype was recorded many times. Its antigen is as yet unknown. For TCRbeta, the library was prepared with unique molecular identifiers. TCRdb analysed the PCR reads with MiXCR anew, one entry per CDR3 protein. The repertoire has about 240,000 distinct CDR3 sequences, about a quarter of them found once; the top ten carry roughly 2.7%. This sequence joins TRBV12-3 or TRBV12-4 and TRBJ2-2; D unresolved. This TCR came from a girl aged 2 to 10 with Fanconi anemia, due to receive a stem cell transplant. The specimen was PBMCs, collected before TCRalphabeta/CD19-depleted stem cell transplant. CDR3 nucleotides: TGTGCCAGCGGCCGGGACACCGGGGAGCTGTTTTTT. Encoded protein: CASGRDTGELFF.